This T cell receptor (beta chain) originates from a study of PD-1 blockade in classical Hodgkin lymphoma. General study points: CD4+ but not CD8+ TCR diversity rose significantly by C4D1. The authors have not defined what causes the repertoire differences, possibly disease activity or prior therapy.

Germline V gene sequence: CDR1 LNHDA, CDR2 SQIVND (reference sequence). The CDR3 is made up of 16 amino acids. V was clipped by 6 bases and J by 1 base, with 18 bases between them. After autologous stem cell transplantation all patients relapsed, and prior brentuximab vedotin exposure differed between cohorts. Reported best responses ranged across complete response, partial response or progressive disease. The table came from immunoSEQ multiplex PCR; TCRdb's copy has only in-frame clones and leaves some out. Seen here are 6,000 or so clones, approximately 80% observed once, and the top ten hold 35% to 40%. Notes on this clone: Its antigen is unidentified.

This material consisted of peripheral blood mononuclear cells (PBMCs), taken at baseline. The clonotype was recovered from a human donor with classical Hodgkin lymphoma. The chain joins TRBV19 to TRBJ1-2; maybe TRBD1 (5 bases). CDR3 DNA: TGTGCCAGTAGCCGGGGCGCTTTGGCCCTTAACTATGGCTACACCTTC. It is translated as CASSRGALALNYGYTF.